The 13 T cell receptor beta chains below all came from one sample that was sequenced in a study of CD8+ T cells in alopecia areata. After isolation, RNA underwent reverse transcription to generate cDNA as the sequencing template. Method: immunoSEQ multiplex PCR; TCRdb's copy keeps in-frame clones and lacks some. The table has approximately 150,000 clones, roughly 50% seen once. The source material was CD4+ T cells sorted from blood. These receptors originate from a human donor with alopecia areata.

This chain joins TRBV29-1 and TRBJ2-5; D unclear. The CDR3 loop spans 11 amino acids. The germline V gene encodes CDR1 SQVTM and CDR2 ANQGSEA. Trimming cost V 7 bases and J 4 bases, with 10 bases left between them. The CDR3 DNA reads TGCAGCGCCGAAACTTTAGAGACCCAGTACTTC. This encodes CSAETLETQYF.

This clone was seen a few times. The chain uses TRBV5-1 and TRBJ2-5; no clear D gene. Germline CDR1 is SGHRS and CDR2 is YFSETQ. CDR3 length: 12 residues. Trimming removed 3 bases from V and 5 bases from J, with 8 bases in between. The CDR3 region has the DNA TGCGCCAGCAGCTCCCCAAGTGAGACCCAGTACTTC. Amino acids: CASSSPSETQYF. The entire variable domain, with the rest obtained from reference TRBV5-1 and TRBJ2-5, is as follows: KAGVTQTPRYLIKTRGQQVTLSCSPISGHRSVSWYQQTPGQGLQFLFEYFSETQRNKGNFPGRFSGRQFSNSRSEMNVSTLELGDSALYLCASSSPSETQYFGPGTRLLVL.

This clone was counted only a few times. This chain connects TRBV5-6 to TRBJ2-4; a possible D gene is TRBD2 (7 bases). Germline assignment: CDR1 SGHDT and CDR2 YYEEEE. Trimming took 0 bases from V and 8 from J, leaving 18 bases between them. This CDR3 has 16 residues. The CDR3 here is CASSLVGKAGHDIQYF. CDR3 nucleotide sequence: TGTGCCAGCAGCTTGGTCGGGAAAGCGGGACACGACATTCAGTACTTC.

Details on this clone: One junction end disagrees with the germline gene, perhaps due to a read error. J is TRBJ2-4 and V is TRBV7-9; TRBD1 matches at 9 bases. Germline CDR1 is SEHNR and CDR2 is FQNEAQ (reference sequence). This CDR3 has 15 amino acids. The CDR3 spells CSSGTGTGTKNIQYF. DNA for the CDR3: TGTTCCAGCGGTACCGGGACAGGGACCAAAAACATTCAGTACTTC.

The chain uses TRBV30 and TRBJ2-3; D is uncertain. Trimming left V 0 bases short and J 8 bases short, with 6 bases between. Germline V gene data show CDR1 as GTSNPN and CDR2 as SVGIG (reference sequence). There are 11 residues in the CDR3. The CDR3 DNA reads TGTGCCTGGAGTGTACTCAGTACGCAGTATTTT. Translation: CAWSVLSTQYF.

A few counts support this clone. V gene TRBV2 combines with J gene TRBJ2-1; TRBD2 aligns across 12 bases. Germline V gene sequence: CDR1 SNHLY, CDR2 FYNNEI. This CDR3 is 15 amino acids long. With V trimmed by 6 bases and J by 6 bases, 6 bases remained unmatched. In DNA, the CDR3 is TGTGCCAGCAGACCGGGACTAGCGGGTCCCAATGAGCAGTTCTTC. The encoded protein is CASRPGLAGPNEQFF.

The sample holds a few counts of this clone. The rearrangement links TRBV5-6 to TRBJ2-7; D gene ambiguous. The CDR3 is made up of 16 amino acids. Germline CDR1 SGHDT, CDR2 YYEEEE. With 3 bases removed from V and 0 bases from J, the gap between germline ends came to 16 bases. Written as DNA, the CDR3 is TGTGCCAGCAGCTCGGCCGTAAGACGGAGCTCCTACGAGCAGTACTTC. Encoded protein: CASSSAVRRSSYEQYF.

This clone occurred once. The V gene is TRBV27, the J gene TRBJ2-5; TRBD2 aligns across 7 bases. Trimming took 4 bases from V and 2 from J; bases not matched to a gene: 19. The CDR3 loop spans 19 amino acids. CDR1 MNHEY and CDR2 SMNVEV come from the germline V gene (reference sequence). Written as DNA, the CDR3 is TGTGCCAGCAGTTCGTCACTTATACCTGGGAGGGCGAAACAAGAGACCCAGTACTTC. Amino acid sequence: CASSSSLIPGRAKQETQYF.

The CDR3: CASSQETGNTEAFF. The CDR3 bases are TGCGCCAGCAGCCAAGAAACAGGGAACACTGAAGCTTTCTTT. The chain recombines TRBV4-1 with TRBJ1-1, with D possibly TRBD1 on 5 matching bases. V gave up 0 bases and J gave up 1 base, with 6 bases separating them. This CDR3 is 14 amino acids long. The germline V gene encodes CDR1 MGHRA and CDR2 YSYEKL.

The gene calls are TRBV6-6 and TRBJ2-5; D ambiguous. CDR3 size: 14 residues. Germline CDR1 reads MNHNY; CDR2 reads SVGAGI (reference sequence). V was cut by 5 bases and J by 5 bases, with 15 bases left in between. The CDR3 loop reads CASSTETIQETQYF. CDR3 bases: TGTGCCAGCAGTACTGAGACAATCCAGGAGACCCAGTACTTC.

This clone was counted between two and nine times. This chain links TRBV7-9 with TRBJ1-2; weak D call: TRBD1 (6 bases). Per germline, CDR1 SEHNR and CDR2 FQNEAQ (reference sequence). Trimming removed 2 bases from V and 5 bases from J, with 15 bases in between. This CDR3 spans 15 amino acids. CDR3 amino acids: CASSLRTEDRYGYTF. The CDR3 nucleotides read TGTGCCAGCAGCTTAAGGACAGAAGATCGGTATGGCTACACCTTC.

This rearrangement joins TRBV5-6 to TRBJ1-5, with a weak D call TRBD1 (5 bases). This CDR3 has 14 residues. Deletions cut 3 bases from V and 5 bases from J, with 12 bases between. CDR1 is SGHDT, CDR2 YYEEEE, per germline. The CDR3 protein is CASSWRGSHQPQHF. CDR3 nucleotide sequence: TGTGCCAGCAGCTGGAGGGGCAGCCATCAGCCCCAGCATTTT.

This clone has only a few counts. This sequence joins TRBV27 and TRBJ2-7; D uncertain. V was clipped by 5 bases and J by 2 bases, with 10 bases between them. Germline V gives CDR1 MNHEY, CDR2 SMNVEV (reference sequence). The CDR3 contains 13 residues. CDR3 residues: CASSKIPTYEQYF. For the CDR3, the DNA is TGTGCCAGCAGTAAAATCCCTACCTACGAGCAGTACTTC.